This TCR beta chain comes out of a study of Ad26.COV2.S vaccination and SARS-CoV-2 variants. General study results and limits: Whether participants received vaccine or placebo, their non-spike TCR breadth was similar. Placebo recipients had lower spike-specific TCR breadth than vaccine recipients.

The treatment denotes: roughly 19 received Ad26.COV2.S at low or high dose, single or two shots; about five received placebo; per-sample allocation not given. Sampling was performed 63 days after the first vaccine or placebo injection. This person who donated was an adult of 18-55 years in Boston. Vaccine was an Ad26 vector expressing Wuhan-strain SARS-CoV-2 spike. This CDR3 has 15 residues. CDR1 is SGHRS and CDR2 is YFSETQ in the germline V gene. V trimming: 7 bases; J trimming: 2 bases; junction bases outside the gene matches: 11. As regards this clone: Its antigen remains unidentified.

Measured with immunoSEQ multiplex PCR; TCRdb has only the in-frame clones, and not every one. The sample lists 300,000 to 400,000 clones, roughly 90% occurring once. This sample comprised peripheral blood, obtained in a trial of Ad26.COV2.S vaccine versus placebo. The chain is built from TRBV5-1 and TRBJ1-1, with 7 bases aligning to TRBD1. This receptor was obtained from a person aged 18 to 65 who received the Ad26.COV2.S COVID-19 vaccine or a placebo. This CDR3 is CASYREGAGNTEAFF. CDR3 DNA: TGCGCCAGCTATAGGGAGGGGGCAGGAAACACTGAAGCTTTCTTT.